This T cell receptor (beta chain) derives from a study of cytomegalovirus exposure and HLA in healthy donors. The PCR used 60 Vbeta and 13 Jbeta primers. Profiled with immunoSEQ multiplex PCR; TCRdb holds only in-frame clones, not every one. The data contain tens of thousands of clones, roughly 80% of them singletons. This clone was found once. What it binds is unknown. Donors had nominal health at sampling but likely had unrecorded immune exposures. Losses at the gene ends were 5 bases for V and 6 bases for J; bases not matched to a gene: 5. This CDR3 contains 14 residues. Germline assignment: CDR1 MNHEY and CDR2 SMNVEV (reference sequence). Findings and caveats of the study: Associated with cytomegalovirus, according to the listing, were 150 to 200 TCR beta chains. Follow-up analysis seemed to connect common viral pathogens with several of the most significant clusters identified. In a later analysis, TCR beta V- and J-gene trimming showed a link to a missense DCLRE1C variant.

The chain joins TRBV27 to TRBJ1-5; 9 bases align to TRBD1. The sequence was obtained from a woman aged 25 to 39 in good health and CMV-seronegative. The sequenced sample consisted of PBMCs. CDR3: CASSTRTGVQPQHF. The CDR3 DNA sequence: TGTGCCAGCAGTACTCGGACAGGGGTTCAGCCCCAGCATTTT.